This entry concerns a single T cell receptor (beta chain). What antigen it recognizes has not been identified. Base qualities are not recorded, but no much larger clone differs from it by a single base. Libraries were made using the immunoSEQ multiplex PCR assay. For the multiplex PCR, a mixture combining 60 forward primers for TCR Vbeta segments and 13 reverse primers for TCR Jbeta segments was used. A multiplex PCR assay on genomic DNA amplified the CDR3 region of rearranged TCR beta genes. The amplified TCR beta libraries were sequenced on the Illumina HiSeq System as 87-base-pair reads. The source study handled its data this way. A later analysis counted about 82 million unique TCR beta chains across the 550 to 800 repertoires, and some 12 million of these chains were shared by at least two donors. To remove PCR and sequencing errors, raw reads were error-corrected and collapsed into unique sequences using a nearest-neighbor algorithm that merged closely related sequences. To assign V, D and J gene segments, CDR3 sequences were aligned to IMGT reference sequences. Each retained sequence needed at least a six-nucleotide match to both a V gene segment and a J gene segment. Rearrangements were called productive when the CDR3 lacked stop codons and stayed in frame with V and J; all others were non-productive. Following IMGT convention, CDR3 was defined as the stretch from the second conserved V-encoded cysteine to the conserved J-encoded phenylalanine. Sequences without an unambiguous match to a single V gene segment were excluded from the earlier analysis of about 640 of the donors. An earlier analysis of several hundred of the donors called V segments functional above 56.7% productive rearrangements and segregating when the between-donor standard deviation exceeded 5%. A statistical classification framework was built for diagnosing cytomegalovirus status from the catalog of TCR beta chain sequences. In a later analysis, V and J genes were assigned by comparing TCR nucleotide sequences against IMGT/GENE-DB human TR gene sequences. A later analysis assigned CDR3 sequences and most-parsimonious VDJ recombination scenarios with the TCRdist pipeline. In a later analysis, each TCR beta chain was defined by its CDR3 amino acid sequence together with its V-gene family, and reads lacking a unique V-gene family were excluded. A later analysis removed nearly 600 highly shared, low-generation-probability nucleotide sequences to deal with suspected cross-contamination and a sequencing artifact. A later analysis calculated a clonal expansion index for each public chain from normalized within-repertoire ranks of inferred template counts. In a later analysis, generation probabilities were computed using a VDJ recombination model fitted to out-of-frame rearrangements, and the results were checked against IGoR. In a later analysis, TCR-TCR, TCR-HLA and TCR-CMV co-occurrence was scored with hypergeometric tests, and a repertoire-size bias correction was applied to TCR pairs. To estimate false discovery rates, a later analysis permuted the HLA or CMV assignments 20 times. In a later analysis, co-occurring TCRs were grouped with DBSCAN, and TCRdist sequence similarity was added when clustering was performed within HLA-allele-positive subsets. Repertoires with fewer than 30,000 or more than 120,000 public chains, plus five repertoires with anomalous nucleotide sharing, were excluded from co-occurrence clustering. The immuneACCESS repertoire file appears here via TCRdb, limited to in-frame rearrangements. These files lack a portion of the clones; in checked studies, under half of the deficit traces to unresolved V genes, and the cause of the others is not known. From that table come the V and J calls and clone size; the DNA was used to work out D and trimming. For this sample the table gives about 120,000 clones, of which over 60% were detected only once. The ten largest make up roughly 6.3% of the sample.

Via the germline V gene, CDR1 is SGHRS and CDR2 YFSETQ. Reading from cysteine to phenylalanine, the CDR3 counts 14 amino acids. Only the CDR3 part of the read is kept: 42 bases, read in frame from the first base. V is clipped by 3 bases and J by 4 bases, and the sequence between their germline boundaries is 13 bases long. The cohort was made up of around 720 healthy bone marrow donors. Cohort members were all nominally healthy when sampled, although unrecorded immune exposures were likely present. The donor tested CMV seronegative and was one of the 352 seronegative cohort members. Each donor provided a peripheral blood sample, and peripheral blood mononuclear cells were used for TCR beta sequencing. Genomic DNA was extracted from the blood cell samples with the Qiagen DNeasy Blood Extraction Kit. The data are from a study of cytomegalovirus exposure and HLA in healthy donors (dated by TCRdb to 2016 to 2017). Regarding the complete study: An earlier analysis of around 600 of the donors reported roughly 300 Gb of sequence data and around 120 million unique TCR beta sequences from about 180 million T cells. Approximately 300 gigabases of sequencing data and around 88 million unique TCR sequences made up an early release that covered several hundred HLA-typed donors. The genetic ancestry cluster associated with self-reported Caucasian donors included 70% to 85% of the 398 genotyped donors. The aim of the study was to test whether cataloging public T cell receptors could identify signatures of past pathogen exposure. The study profiled the T cell repertoires of hundreds of subjects by immunosequencing and related them to cytomegalovirus serostatus. Besides the first cohort of 666 subjects, a separate validation cohort made up of 95 to 150 different subjects was used. High-throughput TCR immunosequencing, statistical association of individual TCRs with disease status, and machine learning were combined to predict cytomegalovirus infection status. To study patterns of TCR occurrence, a later analysis re-analyzed previously published TCR beta repertoires from 666 donors and added high-resolution HLA genotyping. Rather than using new phenotypic data, the later analysis identified candidate immune exposures from TCR beta sequences and from how often those sequences occurred across donors. An earlier analysis of some 500 of the donors used high-throughput TCR beta sequencing to judge whether each TCR beta V gene segment behaved as functional or pseudogenic. Donor age, sex, ethnicity and CMV serostatus were compiled alongside the repertoire data. A later genetic analysis took genome-wide SNP genotypes for about 65% of the roughly 670 donors and used that subset as a discovery cohort. All discovery cohort repertoires had been generated on a single sequencing platform. Class I and class II HLA loci were covered by the typing at four-digit resolution. Typing coverage varied by locus: about 620-630 donors for A, B, C, DRB1 and DQB1; some 520 for DQA1; about 570 for DPA1; under 490 for DPB1. Roughly five DR-DQ haplotypes were handled as single units for association and clustering, since linkage in the cohort was strong. Across approximately 400 genotyped donors of the cohort, an average of approximately 200,000 unique TCR beta nucleotide sequences per donor were sequenced, and 15% to 20% of those sequences were non-productive.

Summary of the overall study and its limitations: Because some donors lacked HLA typing at each locus, the association tests relied only on the typed subset. Most CMV-associated TCR beta chains appeared to be HLA-restricted in a later analysis, and the HLA associations seemed to be driven largely by CMV exposure. In this cohort, only TCR beta chains were sequenced, and detectable features were limited by the absence of alpha or paired-chain data. A further reported finding was that TCR beta sequences accurately predicted the HLA-A and HLA-B alleles for most subjects in the first cohort. The authors suggested that the approach could potentially be extended to other disease states and immunological phenotypes. In a later analysis, HLA-associated TCR beta chains showed more clonal expansion and lower generation probabilities than non-associated chains that were equally common. In both the original and validation cohorts, the classifier was reported to diagnose cytomegalovirus status with high specificity and sensitivity. In a later genetic analysis, fewer N-insertions in productive TCRs were reported among donors in an Asian-associated ancestry cluster than the approximately 630-donor mean. Because counts were too low, roughly 17 rarely observed V segments, including chromosome 9 orphons, were left out of the earlier analysis of 500 to 650 of the donors. Strong co-occurrence of HLA alleles, especially DR and DQ, made assigning TCR associations to individual alleles difficult. CMV serostatus was the only immune exposure information available for the cohort. A later analysis found that TCR association rates varied across HLA loci, with DRB1 alleles showing the most associated TCRs and HLA-C alleles the fewest. Roughly uniform sequencing depth across donors was assumed in presence/absence analyses, although this assumption may not hold. An earlier analysis of approximately 600 of the donors showed that most TCR beta V segments appeared in productive rearrangements either about 87% or about 30% of the time, which broadly matched IMGT annotations. A later analysis reported that several top co-occurrence clusters appeared linked to parvovirus B19, influenza, CMV and Epstein-Barr virus. Because the 87-base-pair reads could not distinguish some IMGT-functional V segments, including TRBV6-2 and TRBV6-3, those segments were excluded. A cluster of highly shared sequence variants was judged likely to represent a technical artifact of the sequencing pipeline. A total of some 180 TCR beta chains were listed by the study as associated with cytomegalovirus. A few of the identified cytomegalovirus-associated TCR beta chains were confirmed in vitro to be specific for cytomegalovirus antigens. A later genetic analysis associated a missense DCLRE1C variant with V-gene and J-gene trimming of TCR beta chains, and an independent cohort replicated the association. A later analysis associated some 17,000 TCR beta sequences with specific HLA alleles at a false discovery rate of 0.05. Most TCR sequences were seen in very few donors, while some public TCRs were found in many individuals. Correlated functional status among segregating V segments might reflect linkage disequilibrium, but an unknown experimental factor could not be ruled out.

The rearrangement joined TRBV5-1 to TRBJ1-1; confidence is insufficient to name the D gene. The sample consisted of PBMCs. This clonotype was obtained from a woman aged 40 to 55 in good health and CMV-seronegative. The CDR3 is CASSYAGAGTEAFF. At the DNA level, the sequence is TGCGCCAGCAGCTATGCGGGCGCCGGCACTGAAGCTTTCTTT.